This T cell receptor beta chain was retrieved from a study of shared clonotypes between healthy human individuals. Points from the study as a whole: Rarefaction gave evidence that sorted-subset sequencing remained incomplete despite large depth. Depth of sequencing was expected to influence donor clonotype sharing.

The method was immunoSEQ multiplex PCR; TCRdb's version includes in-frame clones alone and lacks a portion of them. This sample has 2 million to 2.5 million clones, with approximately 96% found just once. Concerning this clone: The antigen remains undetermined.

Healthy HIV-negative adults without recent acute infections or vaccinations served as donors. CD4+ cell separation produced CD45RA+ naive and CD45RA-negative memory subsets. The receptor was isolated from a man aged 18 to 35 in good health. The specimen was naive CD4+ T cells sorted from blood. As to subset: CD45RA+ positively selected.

CDR3 DNA: TGTGCCAGCACTAGGGAGGGGCTCTCTGGAAACACCATATATTTT. This translates into CASTREGLSGNTIYF. The V call is TRBV6-1, the J call TRBJ1-3; D may be TRBD1 (5 bases). The ends were cut back, 7 bases at V and 0 bases at J, with 13 bases in the middle. Germline V CDR1 and CDR2: MNHNS, SASEGT. The CDR3 length is 15 residues.